This is a list of T cell receptor beta chains from one sample in a study of blood T cell repertoires in COVID-19. The protocol was immunoSEQ multiplex PCR, while the TCRdb copy is restricted to in-frame clones and leaves out a portion. The table shows around 400,000 clones, with around 87% occurring only once. Input material: peripheral blood. These TCRs come from a woman aged 55-75 years with COVID-19, enrolled during active disease. Each CDR3 is given with its conserved first and last residue. The D gene is left open where the match is weak. Size is stated for part of the rows, as once, few or many counts, or as a class when the clone is expanded.

D gene	V gene	J gene	clone size	CDR3 protein	CDR3 DNA
NA	TRBV6-5	TRBJ1-5	NA	CASRTTGLAPQHF	TGTGCCAGCAGGACGACAGGCCTCGCGCCCCAGCATTTT
TRBD2	TRBV5-4	TRBJ2-3	NA	CASSRPSGAADTQYF	TGTGCCAGCAGCCGCCCGAGCGGGGCGGCAGATACGCAGTATTTT
TRBD1	TRBV6-5	TRBJ1-1	NA	CASSKNTGDFEAFF	TGTGCCAGCAGTAAAAACACAGGGGACTTTGAAGCTTTCTTT
TRBD2	TRBV11-3	TRBJ2-3	NA	CASSSGLAGQADTQYF	TGTGCCAGCAGCTCGGGACTAGCGGGGCAAGCAGATACGCAGTATTTT
NA	TRBV18	TRBJ2-2	NA	CASSPGGLMNTGELFF	TGTGCCAGCTCACCAGGGGGCCTGATGAACACCGGGGAGCTGTTTTTT
NA	TRBV6-6	TRBJ2-7	NA	CASSTVSSLYYEQYF	TGTGCCAGCAGCACAGTCTCCAGCCTCTACTACGAGCAGTACTTC
TRBD2	TRBV10-2	TRBJ2-1	NA	CASGEASGGANEQFF	TGCGCCAGCGGCGAAGCTAGCGGGGGGGCCAATGAGCAGTTCTTC
NA	TRBV6-1	TRBJ1-2	NA	CASSEGGTGWLYGYTF	TGTGCCAGCAGTGAAGGGGGAACAGGGTGGTTGTATGGCTACACCTTC
TRBD1	TRBV5-6	TRBJ1-5	NA	CASSLKGASNQPQHF	TGTGCCAGCAGCTTGAAGGGGGCAAGCAATCAGCCCCAGCATTTT
NA	TRBV19	TRBJ1-6	NA	CASSIPVLAGPLHF	TGTGCCAGTAGTATCCCCGTCCTAGCGGGGCCCCTCCACTTT
TRBD1	TRBV5-1	TRBJ1-1	once	CASSSGTGLTEAFF	TGCGCCAGCAGCTCCGGGACAGGATTAACTGAAGCTTTCTTT
NA	TRBV9	TRBJ1-2	NA	CASSAGQTKRYGYTF	TGTGCCAGCAGCGCCGGACAGACCAAACGCTATGGCTACACCTTC
NA	TRBV6-5	TRBJ1-5	NA	CASIRQNSNQPQHF	TGTGCCAGCATAAGACAGAATAGCAATCAGCCCCAGCATTTT
TRBD2	TRBV9	TRBJ2-1	once	CASSVALAGEGEQFF	TGTGCCAGCAGCGTAGCACTAGCGGGGGAGGGTGAGCAGTTCTTC
TRBD1	TRBV5-1	TRBJ1-2	NA	CASSRKDRVDYGYTF	TGCGCCAGCAGCCGGAAGGACAGGGTTGACTATGGCTACACCTTC
TRBD1	TRBV18	TRBJ2-7	NA	CASSQLGQGNYEQYF	TGTGCCAGCTCACAGCTGGGACAGGGGAACTACGAGCAGTACTTC
TRBD1	TRBV12-5	TRBJ1-1	NA	CASGISTGTGATEAFF	TGTGCTAGTGGGATATCTACCGGGACAGGGGCCACTGAAGCTTTCTTT
NA	TRBV5-1	TRBJ2-3	NA	CASSWTPESTDTQYF	TGCGCCAGCAGCTGGACTCCCGAAAGCACAGATACGCAGTATTTT